Below, 20 T cell receptor beta chains from the same sample are listed, as sequenced in a study of CD8 T cells in ankylosing spondylitis. MiXCR, run by TCRdb on the 5' RACE reads, gives a single entry per CDR3 protein. This table holds some 240,000 distinct CDR3 sequences, around 25% found once. Sequencing was performed on blood, either unsorted or a sorted T cell fraction (not recorded which). Every receptor here comes from a male donor with ankylosing spondylitis or in good health (not recorded which).

Ten or more counts support this clonotype. This chain links TRBV20-1 with TRBJ1-6; TRBD1 aligns across 9 bases. Germline V gene data show CDR1 as DFQATT and CDR2 as SNEGSKA (reference sequence). After removal of 6 bases from V and 10 bases from J, the junction contained 7 bases not matched to a gene. The CDR3 length is 13 residues. As DNA, the CDR3 is TGCAGTGCCAGGGACAGGGAAAGCTCACCCCTCCACTTT. Translating it yields CSARDRESSPLHF.

This clonotype was counted between two and nine times. The chain combines TRBV20-1 with TRBJ2-2; maybe TRBD2 (7 bases). The V gene's germline CDR1 is DFQATT and CDR2 SNEGSKA (reference sequence). V was cut by 4 bases and J by 0 bases, with 15 bases left in between. This CDR3 comprises 16 residues. CDR3 sequence (DNA): TGCAGTGCTAATAAGGGGGACTACGCGAACACCGGGGAGCTGTTTTTT. It translates to CSANKGDYANTGELFF.

The chain employs TRBV20-1 and TRBJ2-3; perhaps TRBD1 as D (6 bases). This CDR3 comprises 15 residues. CDR1 DFQATT and CDR2 SNEGSKA come from the germline V gene (reference sequence). The ends were cut back, 0 bases at V and 0 bases at J, with 10 bases in the middle. The CDR3 here is CSARDHRASTDTQYF. In DNA form, the CDR3 reads TGCAGTGCTAGAGATCACAGGGCAAGCACAGATACGCAGTATTTT.

In its sample, this clonotype was seen many times. The V and J genes are TRBV7-2 and TRBJ2-7, with unresolved D. Trimming stripped 0 bases from V and 3 bases from J, with 9 bases between. The CDR3 sequence is 14 residues long. CDR1 is SGHTA and CDR2 is FQGNSA in the germline V gene. DNA of the CDR3: TGTGCCAGCAGCTTAGCAGACGCAAGCTACGAGCAGTACTTC. This codes for CASSLADASYEQYF.

The sample holds many counts of this clonotype. The V and J genes are TRBV20-1 and TRBJ2-7; D could derive from TRBD1 or TRBD2 (7 bases each). Germline V gene data show CDR1 as DFQATT and CDR2 as SNEGSKA (reference sequence). The CDR3 contains 14 residues. Trimming removed 3 bases at V and 2 bases at J, with 14 bases between. The DNA of the CDR3 is TGCAGTGCTAGCAGGGGGGGGGCGACCTACGAGCAGTACTTC. Its translation is CSASRGGATYEQYF.

The chain recombines TRBV12-3 or TRBV12-4 with TRBJ1-4; 7 positions match TRBD1. The CDR3 totals 13 residues. Germline trimming cut 4 bases from V and 6 bases from J; bases unmatched to any gene: 2. This CDR3 is CASSSGTDEKLFF. The CDR3 nucleotides read TGTGCCAGCAGTTCCGGGACAGATGAAAAACTGTTTTTT.

This clonotype was counted a few times. The chain is built from TRBV20-1 and TRBJ2-7; D perhaps matches TRBD2 (6 bases). The V end was cut by 0 bases, the J end by 5 bases, with 14 bases between. CDR1 is DFQATT, CDR2 SNEGSKA, per germline (reference sequence). CDR3 length: 14 amino acids. CDR3 DNA: TGCAGTGCTAGAGATAGACTAGTTCTTAACGAGCAGTACTTC. Translation gives CSARDRLVLNEQYF.

The chain employs TRBV20-1 and TRBJ1-5; 8 positions agree with TRBD1. V dropped 6 bases and J dropped 1; count of bases not matched to a gene: 8. Per germline, CDR1 DFQATT and CDR2 SNEGSKA (reference sequence). The CDR3 loop spans 15 amino acids. The CDR3 coding sequence is TGCAGTGCCGCGGCAGGGGGCAACAGCAATCAGCCCCAGCATTTT. Its translation: CSAAAGGNSNQPQHF.

The chain couples TRBV12-3 or TRBV12-4 to TRBJ1-5; no clear D. There are 13 residues in the CDR3. V was pared by 6 bases and J by 0 bases, with 6 bases between. CDR3 protein: CASRISSNQPQHF. The CDR3 DNA reads as TGTGCCAGCAGGATTTCTAGCAATCAGCCCCAGCATTTT.

This clonotype was found many times. V gene TRBV20-1 combines with J gene TRBJ2-5; D unresolved. Looked up from germline, CDR1 is DFQATT and CDR2 is SNEGSKA (reference sequence). The CDR3 sequence is 14 residues long. Trimming took off 4 bases at V and 1 base at J, with 13 bases between the two ends. As DNA, the CDR3 is TGCAGTGCTACCGGCCCCCCGGTCCAAGAGACCCAGTACTTC. Residues: CSATGPPVQETQYF.

The rearrangement joins TRBV12-3 or TRBV12-4 to TRBJ2-6; D ambiguous. The germline V and J ends were trimmed by 6 bases and 0 bases, with 9 bases remaining between them. The CDR3 is made up of 15 amino acids. CDR3 sequence reads: CASRDPVSGANVLTF. As DNA, the CDR3 is TGTGCCAGCAGGGACCCGGTCTCTGGGGCCAACGTCCTGACTTTC.

This clonotype was counted a few times. The J gene is TRBJ2-7, the V gene TRBV12-3 or TRBV12-4, with D perhaps given as TRBD1 or TRBD2 (5 bases each). V was pared by 3 bases and J by 7 bases, with 13 bases between. The CDR3 loop spans 13 amino acids. The CDR3 DNA reads as TGTGCCAGCAGTTTTGGTGGGGGTGAGGAGCAGTACTTC. The encoded protein is CASSFGGGEEQYF.

This chain connects TRBV10-1 to TRBJ1-1; D remains unclear. Germline loops: CDR1 WNHNN, CDR2 SYGVQD (reference sequence). CDR3 length: 14 residues. V shed 3 bases and J shed 5 bases, with 13 bases lying between them. Written as DNA, the CDR3 is TGCGCCAGCAGTGAAAGCCGGGGAAGGACTGAAGCTTTCTTT. Its translation is CASSESRGRTEAFF.

The rearrangement joins TRBV12-3 or TRBV12-4 to TRBJ1-1; possibly TRBD1 for D (5 bases). Trimming removed 5 bases at V and 8 bases at J, with 15 bases between. The CDR3 runs to 13 residues. CDR3 sequence (DNA): TGTGCCAGCAGTAGCAGAGAGGGGTTCGAAGCTTTCTTT. Translating it yields CASSSREGFEAFF.

The chain uses TRBV2 and TRBJ1-1; 7 bases are shared with TRBD1. CDR1 and CDR2 from the germline V gene are SNHLY and FYNNEI. This CDR3 is built from 14 residues. With 6 bases clipped from V and 1 base from J, the junction kept 5 bases outside the gene matches. The CDR3 protein is CASSGQAKNTEAFF. The CDR3 nucleotides read TGTGCCAGCAGCGGACAGGCCAAGAACACTGAAGCTTTCTTT.

This clonotype was observed many times. The V call is TRBV12-3 or TRBV12-4, the J call TRBJ2-7; 10 bases line up with TRBD1. V lost 4 bases, J lost 3 bases, and 6 bases stayed unmatched. The CDR3 loop spans 15 amino acids. The CDR3 sequence is CASSYRTGGVYEQYF. CDR3 coding DNA: TGTGCCAGCAGTTACAGGACAGGGGGTGTCTACGAGCAGTACTTC.

This clonotype has more than one count but fewer than ten. The chain carries TRBV20-1 and TRBJ1-5; D may be TRBD1 (6 bases). V lost 3 bases and J 2 bases, leaving 17 bases between the germline ends. This CDR3 has 16 residues. Germline V gene lookup returns CDR1 DFQATT and CDR2 SNEGSKA (reference sequence). The CDR3 DNA sequence: TGCAGTGCTAGCCCGAGGGGGTTGGGCGGCAATCAGCCCCAGCATTTT. It codes for CSASPRGLGGNQPQHF.

This clonotype was recorded a few times. The chain is built from TRBV6-1 and TRBJ2-1; unclear D gene. The V and J ends lost 7 bases and 7 bases respectively, with 8 bases between them. The CDR3 extends over 11 amino acids. The germline V gene has CDR1 MNHNS and CDR2 SASEGT. CDR3 bases: TGTGCCAGCACCCTTGGGAATGAGCAGTTCTTC. Residues: CASTLGNEQFF.

This clonotype was counted between two and nine times. The chain uses TRBV2 and TRBJ2-1; 7 bases are a match to TRBD1. The germline V gene has CDR1 SNHLY and CDR2 FYNNEI. The V and J ends lost 4 bases and 2 bases, in that order; junction bases with no gene match: 8. This CDR3 region has 16 residues. This CDR3 is CASSGDSAGPYNEQFF. The CDR3 coding sequence is TGTGCCAGCAGTGGGGACAGCGCCGGTCCCTACAATGAGCAGTTCTTC.

V is TRBV12-3 or TRBV12-4 and J is TRBJ2-2; TRBD1 matches at 9 bases. V dropped 5 bases and J dropped 7; count of bases not matched to a gene: 5. The CDR3 runs 14 residues. The CDR3 DNA follows: TGTGCCAGCAGTCCTACAGGGGGCTACGGGGAGCTGTTTTTT. Protein product: CASSPTGGYGELFF.